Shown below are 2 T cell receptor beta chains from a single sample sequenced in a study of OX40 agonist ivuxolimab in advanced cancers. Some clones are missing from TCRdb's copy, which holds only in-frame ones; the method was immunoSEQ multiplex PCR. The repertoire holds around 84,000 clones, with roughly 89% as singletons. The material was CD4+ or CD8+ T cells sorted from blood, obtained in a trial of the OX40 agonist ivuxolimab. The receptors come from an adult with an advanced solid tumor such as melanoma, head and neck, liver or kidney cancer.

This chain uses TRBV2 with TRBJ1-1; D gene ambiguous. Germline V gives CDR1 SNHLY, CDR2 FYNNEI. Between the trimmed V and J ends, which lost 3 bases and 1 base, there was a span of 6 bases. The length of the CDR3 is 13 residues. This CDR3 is CASSETQNTEAFF. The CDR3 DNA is TGTGCCAGCAGTGAGACACAGAACACTGAAGCTTTCTTT.

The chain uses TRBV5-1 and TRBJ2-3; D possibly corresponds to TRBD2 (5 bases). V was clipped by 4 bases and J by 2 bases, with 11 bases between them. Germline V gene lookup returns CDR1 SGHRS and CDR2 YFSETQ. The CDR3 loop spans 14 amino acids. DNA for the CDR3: TGCGCCAGCAGCCCCGGGATCCCCACAGATACGCAGTATTTT. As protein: CASSPGIPTDTQYF.